The 5 T cell receptor beta chains below were found in one sample sequenced in a study of blood T cells in healthy people across ages. With a J-beta primer mix and a sample-barcoded 5' primer, a second PCR ran 7 to 11 cycles. One entry per CDR3 protein, called by TCRdb with MiXCR from the 5' RACE reads. The sample records approximately 810,000 distinct CDR3 sequences, less than 35% being singletons. The sample consisted of blood. All receptors come from a woman older than 75 in good health.

Turning to this clonotype: A junction end diverges from the germline sequence, so it may reflect a read error. The chain couples TRBV29-1 to TRBJ1-5; D remains unclear. Germline lookup yields CDR1 SQVTM and CDR2 ANQGSEA. This CDR3 is 13 amino acids long. The CDR3 is CCVEEGSNQPQHF. CDR3 coding DNA: TGCTGCGTTGAAGAAGGTAGCAATCAGCCCCAGCATTTT.

In its sample, this clonotype was seen many times. V gene TRBV28 combines with J gene TRBJ1-5, with 9 nucleotides matching TRBD1. The V gene end was trimmed by 5 bases and the J gene end by 6 bases; junction bases not matched to a gene: 8. CDR1 is MDHEN and CDR2 is SYDVKM in the germline V gene. This CDR3 is built from 15 residues. DNA of the CDR3: TGTGCCAGCAGTGGCCGGGACAGGGCGGTTCAGCCCCAGCATTTT. Its protein product is CASSGRDRAVQPQHF.

Notes on this clonotype: At one boundary the junction diverges from the germline segment, which might be a read error. This sequence joins TRBV7-2 and TRBJ1-4; no firm D call. CDR3 length equals 14 residues. The germline CDR1 and CDR2 sequences are SGHTA and FQGNSA. CDR3 region: CASSPGLGNEKRFF. In nucleotides, the CDR3 is TGTGCCAGCAGCCCCGGACTCGGTAATGAAAAACGGTTTTTT.

Ten or more counts support this clonotype. V is TRBV24-1 and J is TRBJ2-3; 13 bases agree with TRBD2. Germline CDR1 reads KGHDR; CDR2 reads SFDVKD. The V gene end was trimmed by 4 bases and the J gene end by 3 bases; junction bases not matched to a gene: 6. CDR3 size: 17 residues. The CDR3 coding sequence is TGTGCCACCAGTGACCCAGGGACTAGCGGGGCTACAGATACGCAGTATTTT. This gives the protein CATSDPGTSGATDTQYF.

There are many counts of this clonotype. The J gene is TRBJ1-2, the V gene TRBV24-1; D may be TRBD1 (6 bases). V lost 4 bases to trimming and J lost 7 bases, with 12 bases between them. CDR3 length equals 13 residues. CDR1 and CDR2 (germline): KGHDR, SFDVKD. CDR3 loop: CATSERGAVGYTF. Written as DNA, the CDR3 is TGTGCCACCAGTGAACGGGGGGCGGTTGGCTACACCTTC.